These T cell receptor beta chains were read from a single sample in a study of neurological immune-mediated disorders. From the 5' RACE reads, TCRdb called clonotypes with MiXCR, one entry per CDR3 protein. The profile shows approximately 41,000 distinct CDR3 sequences, about 15% of them singletons. The sample taken for sequencing was CD4+ T cells from blood. These receptors were collected from a woman aged 55-70 years with HTLV-1-associated myelopathy (HAM/TSP). Each CDR3 is given with its conserved first and last residue. A D gene is named only where the DNA matches it firmly. Only some rows state a clone size, as once, few, many or a class for expanded clones.

TRBV7-9	many	TRBJ2-7	TRBD1	14	TGTGCCAGCAGCTGGGACAGGGAGACTTACGAGCAGTACTTC	CASSWDRETYEQYF
TRBV27	once	TRBJ2-7	TRBD1	13	TGTGCCAGCAGTTTACCGGACAGGGGAAAGCAGTACTTC	CASSLPDRGKQYF
TRBV20-1	many	TRBJ1-1	.	13	TGCAGTGCCAGGGGAACCGGGGACACTGAAGCTTTCTTT	CSARGTGDTEAFF
TRBV12-3/TRBV12-4	.	TRBJ2-5	.	15	TGTGCCAGCAGTTTCAGTGCGGGGGCCGGAGAGACCCAGTACTTC	CASSFSAGAGETQYF
TRBV2	many	TRBJ2-7	.	14	TGTGCCAGCAGCCCGGGACGTTCCTCCTACGAGCAGTACTTC	CASSPGRSSYEQYF
TRBV18	.	TRBJ1-3	.	19	TGTGCCAGCTCAACCGGGATCCAGGGGTGGAAAAACCCTGGAAACACCATATATTTT	CASSTGIQGWKNPGNTIYF
TRBV5-1	many	TRBJ2-1	.	15	TGCGCCAGCAGCTTGGGTGGGGGCGGCTACAATGAGCAGTTCTTC	CASSLGGGGYNEQFF
TRBV5-1	.	TRBJ2-5	TRBD1	14	TGCGCCAGCAGACAACCCGGACAGGGAGAGACCCAGTACTTC	CASRQPGQGETQYF
TRBV5-6	many	TRBJ2-7	.	16	TGTGCCAGCAGCTATAGGACGGCCAGTTTGACCTACGAGCAGTACTTC	CASSYRTASLTYEQYF
TRBV5-1	.	TRBJ1-1	TRBD1	16	TGCGCCAGCAGCCCCAGCGGGACAGGGCAGAACACTGAAGCTTTCTTT	CASSPSGTGQNTEAFF
TRBV12-3/TRBV12-4	many	TRBJ1-5	TRBD1	16	TGTGCCAGCAGTCAGTGGACAGGGGCGGGGGTTCCGCCCCAGCATTTT	CASSQWTGAGVPPQHF
TRBV6-5	once	TRBJ1-6	.	16	TGTGCCAGCATCTACTCTGGGATTGGTGGGGATTCACCCCTCCACTTT	CASIYSGIGGDSPLHF
TRBV7-2	many	TRBJ2-3	TRBD2	15	TGTGCCAGCAGCCGCCTAGCGGGGCCCACAGATACGCAGTATTTT	CASSRLAGPTDTQYF